This TCR beta chain was sequenced in a study of OX40 agonist ivuxolimab in advanced cancers. Repertoires were generated with immunoSEQ multiplex PCR, while TCRdb's copy carries only in-frame clones and drops some. The data show about 58,000 clones, around 90% seen once. The germline gives CDR1 MNHEY, CDR2 SMNVEV (reference sequence). V was clipped by 6 bases and J by 2 bases, with 20 bases between them. The CDR3 length is 16 residues. The V and J genes are TRBV27 and TRBJ2-7; tentative D call: TRBD2 (6 bases). Sample: CD4+ or CD8+ T cells sorted from blood, taken in a trial of the OX40 agonist ivuxolimab. The clonotype comes from an adult with an advanced solid tumor such as melanoma, head and neck, liver or kidney cancer. In DNA, the CDR3 is TGTGCCAGCAGCCGCGGGGCCGTGGCTCTTACCTACGAGCAGTACTTC. Translated: CASSRGAVALTYEQYF.